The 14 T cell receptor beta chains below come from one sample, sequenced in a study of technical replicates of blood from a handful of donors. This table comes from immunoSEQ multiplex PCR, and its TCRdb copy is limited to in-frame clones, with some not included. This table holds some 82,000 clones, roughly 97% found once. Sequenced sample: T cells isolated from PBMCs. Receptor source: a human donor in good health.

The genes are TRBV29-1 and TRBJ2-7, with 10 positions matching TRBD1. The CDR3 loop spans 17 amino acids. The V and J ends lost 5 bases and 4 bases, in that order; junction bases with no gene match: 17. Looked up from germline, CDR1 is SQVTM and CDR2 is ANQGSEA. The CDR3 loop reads CSVLRLSRDRGLYEQYF. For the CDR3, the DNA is TGCAGCGTTCTCCGGCTCTCCCGGGACAGGGGATTATACGAGCAGTACTTC.

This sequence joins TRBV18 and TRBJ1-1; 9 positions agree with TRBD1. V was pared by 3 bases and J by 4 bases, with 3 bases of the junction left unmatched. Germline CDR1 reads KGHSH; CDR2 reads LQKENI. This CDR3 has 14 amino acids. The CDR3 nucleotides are TGTGCCAGCTCACCTCGACAGGGGGGCACTGAAGCTTTCTTT. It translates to CASSPRQGGTEAFF.

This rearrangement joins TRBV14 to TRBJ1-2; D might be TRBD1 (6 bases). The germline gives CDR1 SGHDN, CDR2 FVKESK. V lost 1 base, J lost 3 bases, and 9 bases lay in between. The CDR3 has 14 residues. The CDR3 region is CASSQVRQDYGYTF. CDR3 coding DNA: TGTGCCAGCAGCCAAGTCAGACAGGACTATGGCTACACCTTC.

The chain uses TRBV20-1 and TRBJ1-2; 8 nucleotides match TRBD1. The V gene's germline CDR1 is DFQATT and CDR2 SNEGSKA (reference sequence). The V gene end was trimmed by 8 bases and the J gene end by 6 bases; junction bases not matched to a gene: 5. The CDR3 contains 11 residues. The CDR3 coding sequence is TGCAGTACGGACAGGGAGGATGGCTACACCTTC. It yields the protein CSTDREDGYTF.

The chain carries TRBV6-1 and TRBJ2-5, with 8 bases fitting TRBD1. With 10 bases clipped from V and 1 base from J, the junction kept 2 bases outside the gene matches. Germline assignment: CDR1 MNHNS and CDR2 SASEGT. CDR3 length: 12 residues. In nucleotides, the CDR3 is TGTGCCACGGACAGGGTCCAAGAGACCCAGTACTTC. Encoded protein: CATDRVQETQYF.

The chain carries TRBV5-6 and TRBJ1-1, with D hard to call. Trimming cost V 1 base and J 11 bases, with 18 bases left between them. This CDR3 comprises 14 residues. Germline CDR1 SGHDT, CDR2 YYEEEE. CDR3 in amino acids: CASSLFGNVNGAFF. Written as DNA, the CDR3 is TGTGCCAGCAGCTTGTTCGGGAACGTGAATGGGGCTTTCTTT.

CDR3 nucleotide sequence: TGTGCCAGCAGCCAACCGGGACAGGGGGGATATGAGCAGTTCTTC. Protein sequence: CASSQPGQGGYEQFF. This chain links TRBV7-9 with TRBJ2-1; TRBD1 matches at 11 bases. Trimming at V came to 5 bases and at J to 8 bases, leaving 8 bases not matched to a gene. Germline V gene lookup returns CDR1 SEHNR and CDR2 FQNEAQ (reference sequence). The CDR3 is 15 residues long.

CDR3: CAISMTGTAFGSNQPQHF. The CDR3 DNA reads TGTGCCATCAGCATGACAGGGACGGCCTTCGGGAGCAATCAGCCCCAGCATTTT. This chain connects TRBV10-3 to TRBJ1-5, with 7 bases aligning to TRBD1. The CDR3 consists of 18 residues. The junction had 15 bases not matched to a gene; V was cut back by 6 bases and J by 1 base. Germline values: CDR1 ENHRY, CDR2 SYGVKD.

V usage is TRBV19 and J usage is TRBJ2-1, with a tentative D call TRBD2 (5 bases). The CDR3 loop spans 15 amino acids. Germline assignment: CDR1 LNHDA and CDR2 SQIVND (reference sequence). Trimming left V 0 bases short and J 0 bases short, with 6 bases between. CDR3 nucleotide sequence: TGTGCCAGTAGTATAGACGGGGACTCCTACAATGAGCAGTTCTTC. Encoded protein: CASSIDGDSYNEQFF.

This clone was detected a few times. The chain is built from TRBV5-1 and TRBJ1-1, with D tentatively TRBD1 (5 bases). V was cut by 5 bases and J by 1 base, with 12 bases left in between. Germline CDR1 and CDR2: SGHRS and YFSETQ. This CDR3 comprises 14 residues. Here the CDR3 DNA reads TGCGCCAGCAGGGAGGGACCGAGGAACACTGAAGCTTTCTTT. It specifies CASREGPRNTEAFF.

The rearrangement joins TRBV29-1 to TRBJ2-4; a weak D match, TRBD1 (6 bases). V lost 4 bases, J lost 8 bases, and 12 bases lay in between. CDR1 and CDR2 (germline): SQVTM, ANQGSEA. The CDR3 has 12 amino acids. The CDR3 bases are TGCAGCGTTGTACAGGGTCTAGACATTCAGTACTTC. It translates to CSVVQGLDIQYF.

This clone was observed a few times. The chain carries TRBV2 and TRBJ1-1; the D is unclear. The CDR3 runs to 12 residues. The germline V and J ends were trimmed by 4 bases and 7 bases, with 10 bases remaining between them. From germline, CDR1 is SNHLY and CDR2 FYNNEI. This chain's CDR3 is CASSAVQNEAFF. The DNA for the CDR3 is TGTGCCAGCAGTGCGGTACAGAATGAAGCTTTCTTT. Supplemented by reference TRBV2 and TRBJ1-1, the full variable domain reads EPEVTQTPSHQVTQMGQEVILRCVPISNHLYFYWYRQILGQKVEFLVSFYNNEISEKSEIFDDQFSVERPDGSNFTLKIRSTKLEDSAMYFCASSAVQNEAFFGQGTRLTVV.

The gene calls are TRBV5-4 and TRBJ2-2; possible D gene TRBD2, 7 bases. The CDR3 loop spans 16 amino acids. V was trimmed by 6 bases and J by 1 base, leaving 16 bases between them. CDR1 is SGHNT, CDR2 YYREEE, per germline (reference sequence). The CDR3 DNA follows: TGTGCCAGCACCTTAAGAGGGGGGGTGAACACCGGGGAGCTGTTTTTT. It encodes CASTLRGGVNTGELFF.

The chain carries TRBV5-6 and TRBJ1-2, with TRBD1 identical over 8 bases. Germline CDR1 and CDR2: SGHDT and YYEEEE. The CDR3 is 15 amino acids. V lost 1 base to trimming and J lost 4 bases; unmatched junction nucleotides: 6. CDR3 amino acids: CASSLRQGATYGYTF. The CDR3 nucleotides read TGTGCCAGCAGCTTGCGTCAGGGGGCGACCTATGGCTACACCTTC.